This T cell receptor beta chain is from a study of Ad26.COV2.S vaccination and SARS-CoV-2 variants (dated by TCRdb to about 2021). In the study overall: Vaccine-arm donors came from COV1001, a multicentre, randomized, double-blind, placebo-controlled phase I-IIa trial of Ad26.COV2.S in healthy adults. Trial participants were randomized into five groups of five, in which low-dose or high-dose Ad26.COV2.S was given once or twice, or placebo was given on both occasions. Ad26.COV2.S was administered intramuscularly at a dose of 5x10^10 or 1x10^11 viral particles, either as one shot or as two shots given 56 days apart. The TCR-sequenced set comprised approximately 30 samples: around 20 Ad26.COV2.S vaccine recipients, 5 placebo recipients and 8 SARS-CoV-2 convalescent individuals. Blinding of investigators to trial group allocation was maintained during experiments and outcome assessment. TCRbeta repertoire sequencing was used to assess the specificity and breadth of SARS-CoV-2-reactive T cell receptors after Ad26.COV2.S vaccination.

Trimming at the junction amounts to 5 bases on V and 7 bases on J, and the germline ends lie 6 bases apart. CDR1 and CDR2 are drawn from the germline V gene (reference sequence): SEHNR, FQNEAQ. The CDR3 runs 11 residues from the cysteine to the phenylalanine. Here the CDR3 DNA is all that survives: 33 bases in frame from base 1. Worth noting for this clone: No antigen is known for it. It has no much larger one-base neighbor in the sample; base qualities were not kept.

The intended sense of this specimen's treatment or condition label: some 20 received Ad26.COV2.S at low or high dose, single or two shots; about 5 received placebo; per-sample allocation not given. Repertoires of vaccine and placebo recipients were sequenced from samples collected on day 63 after the first injection. Between 29 July and 7 August 2020, Cohort 1b enrolled about two dozen adults aged 18-55 years at one site in Boston, USA. Ad26.COV2.S was a replication-incompetent adenovirus type 26 vector that expressed a prefusion-stabilized SARS-CoV-2 spike protein derived from the original Wuhan strain. Results the study describes overall, beyond this receptor: The study was not powered for comparison of responses between vaccine doses or regimens. After vaccination, spike-specific CD8+ and CD4+ T cell responses were reported to show substantial breadth. Vaccine and placebo recipients had similar non-spike TCR breadth, a finding consistent with the vaccine containing only spike. Higher spike-specific TCR breadth was observed in Ad26.COV2.S recipients than in placebo recipients (P = 0.0014). According to the authors, total T cell responses may have been underestimated by the TCR breadth and depth analyses.

The immunoSEQ Assay was the method used to sequence TCRbeta CDR3 regions. After extraction, genomic DNA underwent amplification by bias-controlled multiplex PCR, followed by high-throughput sequencing. Per the authors' processing: To quantify the absolute abundance of every unique TCRbeta CDR3 region, sequences were collapsed and filtered. Usable DNA was measured by amplifying reference genes present in all nucleated cells, and TCRbeta template counts were normalized to that usable DNA to estimate T cell fraction. Repertoire TCRs were annotated as SARS-CoV-2-specific when V gene, CDR3 amino acid sequence and J gene were exactly matched to a known reactive TCR set. The reference SARS-CoV-2 TCR set came from MIRA and was filtered for enrichment in COVID-19-positive ImmuneCODE repertoires, removing public or cross-reactive TCRs. Drawing on the MIRA antigens, annotated TCRs were analysed further at the level of specific ORF or position within ORF. Breadth was defined as the number of annotated unique rearrangements divided by the total number of unique productive rearrangements, and depth was defined as the summed frequency of the annotated unique rearrangements. Two-sided Wilcoxon rank-sum tests were used to compare TCR breadth between groups. Not all clones reach the TCRdb copy of this immuneACCESS table, which keeps in-frame sequences only. Checked studies attribute under half of the gap to unresolved V genes and leave the rest unexplained. D and trimming come from the DNA, and the V and J calls and clone size come from that table. For this sample the table gives fewer than 600,000 clones, of which roughly nine tenths were detected only once. In total, the top ten clones hold 1.7% of the sample.

The rearranged chain carries TRBV7-9 and TRBJ2-1, with no reliable assignment of the D segment. The TCR sequence derives from a person aged 18-60 years who received the Ad26.COV2.S COVID-19 vaccine or a placebo. This sample comprised peripheral blood, obtained in a trial of Ad26.COV2.S vaccine versus placebo. The sequenced DNA: TGTGCCAGCAGCGACTTTAATGAGCAGTTCTTC. Translation gives CASSDFNEQFF. The entire variable domain, with the stretches around the CDR3 drawn from the reference TRBV7-9 and TRBJ2-1 proteins, is DTGVSQNPRHKITKRGQNVTFRCDPISEHNRLYWYRQTLGQGPEFLTYFQNEAQLEKSRLLSDRFSAERPKGSFSTLEIQRTEQGDSAMYLCASSDFNEQFFGPGTRLTVL.